This TCR beta chain was obtained from a study of T cell changes during pregnancy in multiple sclerosis. The germline gives CDR1 ENHRY, CDR2 SYGVKD. V dropped 2 bases and J dropped 4; count of bases not matched to a gene: 4. The CDR3 is made up of 16 amino acids. Profiled with immunoSEQ multiplex PCR; TCRdb holds only in-frame clones, not every one. The repertoire holds some 54,000 clones, 90% to 95% seen once, with more than 1.5% in the top ten. This chain joins TRBV10-3 and TRBJ2-2, with 10 bases that match TRBD2. The specimen comprised peripheral blood, sampled after pregnancy. This TCR was sampled from a female donor with multiple sclerosis, enrolled in a pregnancy study. For the CDR3, the DNA is TGTGCCATCAGTGAGAGCGGGAGGGCCGGCACCGGGGAGCTGTTTTTT. Translated, it gives CAISESGRAGTGELFF.